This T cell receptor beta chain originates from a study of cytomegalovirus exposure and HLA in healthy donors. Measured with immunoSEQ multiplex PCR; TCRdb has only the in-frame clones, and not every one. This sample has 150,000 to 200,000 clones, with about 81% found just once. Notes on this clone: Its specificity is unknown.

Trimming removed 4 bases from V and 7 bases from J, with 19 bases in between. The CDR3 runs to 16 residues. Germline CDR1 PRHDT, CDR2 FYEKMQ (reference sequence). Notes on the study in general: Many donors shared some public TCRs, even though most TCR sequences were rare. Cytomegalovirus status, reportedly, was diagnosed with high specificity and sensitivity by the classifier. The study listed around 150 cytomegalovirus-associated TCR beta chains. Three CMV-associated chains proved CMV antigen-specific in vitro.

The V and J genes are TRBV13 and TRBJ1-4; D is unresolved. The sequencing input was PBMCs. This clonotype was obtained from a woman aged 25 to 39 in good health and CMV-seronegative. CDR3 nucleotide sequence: TGTGCCAGCAGCTCCTGGCCCAGGAGGGAGGGTGAAAAACTGTTTTTT. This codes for CASSSWPRREGEKLFF.